This T cell receptor beta chain came from a study of T cells in women clearing cervical HPV infection (dated by TCRdb to 2016 to 2019). For the study in its entirety: Cases were about two dozen women with histologically confirmed HPV16-related CIN3 or worse, including a couple of invasive cancers. Blood from cases was collected at the visit at which the lesion was first identified, whereas blood from controls was collected once infection was no longer detected. Cases and controls were matched on age within five years and on year of sample collection. The controls were 25 or so women whose single incident HPV16 infection cleared within 12 months with no development of precancer or cancer. Among cases, blood sampling occurred a median of about 150 days after lesion detection, with an interquartile range of about 80 to 230 days. Five blinded duplicates per group were added as quality controls, giving 60 or so samples: around 50 participants and roughly ten replicates. Median age was about 30 years in cases versus around 40 in controls, and baseline characteristics did not differ significantly. The parent cohort enrolled 10,049 women aged 18 or older in Guanacaste, Costa Rica, during about 1992 to 1995 and followed them for six to eight years. Because only a few women had HLA typing data, the possibility that HLA type acted as a confounder could not be ruled out. An exploratory proof-of-principle case-control study, nested within the Guanacaste HPV Natural History Study in Costa Rica, was conducted to compare TCR repertoires across cervical HPV16 outcomes.

Every participant had a single incident cervical HPV16 infection, and prevalent HPV16 infections were excluded. Cervical HPV DNA was detected with MY09/MY11 PCR, and genotyping was done by dot-blot hybridization. Fifteen mL of heparinized blood were centrifuged, and the buffy coat was split into aliquots, frozen at -30 degrees C, and then kept at -80 degrees C. QIAGEN kits were used to extract genomic DNA from buffy coat specimens. Here V drops 2 bases and J drops 4 bases, and the junction holds 8 bases not matched to any gene. Sequences ENHRY (CDR1) and SYGVKD (CDR2) are obtained from the germline V gene. The CDR3 starts with the cysteine, ends with the phenylalanine, and has 17 residues. Only the CDR3 bases that were read are kept: 42 of them, in frame from base 1. TCR beta CDR3 regions were amplified by multiplex PCR from an average of roughly 1,200 ng genomic DNA per sample using the immunoSEQ assay. The assay corrected primer bias using a complete synthetic TCR repertoire to establish an amplification baseline. The amplicons were sequenced on the Illumina platform. In the original analysis: Sequence errors were corrected by clustering with frequency ratios and a modified nearest-neighbor algorithm, and the sequences were then analyzed in the immunoSEQ Analyzer using IMGT gene definitions. At each rarefaction depth, TCR richness and evenness were averaged across 20 rarefaction repeats, and samples with fewer sequences than that depth were excluded. Wilcoxon rank sum tests with FDR correction were used to compare relative abundances of V, D and J genes between the groups. Blinded duplicates gave an intraclass correlation of roughly 96% for TCR richness and an average of around 83% across some 62 gene segments. The table comes from immuneACCESS by way of TCRdb, which keeps in-frame sequences with V and J called. Part of the clones is missing from these tables; in studies checked, under half for an unresolved V gene and the rest for unknown reasons. That table gives V, J and clone size, and the DNA gave D and trimming. In this sample's table one finds tens of thousands of clones. The ten largest clones take up approximately 1% of the sample.

With respect to this clone: Its antigen is unknown. The read terminates 3 residues ahead of where the CDR3 ends, so the germline J gene completes it.

The paper as a whole reports these results and caveats: Because the number of T cells in each sample was unknown, differences in richness could reflect differing T-cell content rather than repertoire biology. The cross-sectional design could not show whether the associations came before the infection or were a result of it, and neither effector/memory subsets nor HPV-specific T cells were isolated. Random forest classifiers that combined richness and V gene abundances separated cases from controls with an estimated AUC of roughly 0.83. Cases had lower TRBV6-7 relative abundance than controls (approximately 0.1% versus 0.16%; Bonferroni P = 0.0008). TCR repertoire richness was significantly higher in CIN3+ cases than in controls across sequencing depths, while evenness did not differ.

The clonotype comes from a woman aged 18 to 75 with a cervical HPV16 infection that either progressed to CIN3+ or cleared (not recorded which). The sequencing sample was made of blood buffy coat. This sequence uses TRBV10-3 and TRBJ2-1, with 10 bases matching TRBD2. The CDR3 reads as follows: CAISEMTSGLYYNEQFF. The DNA read from the CDR3 is TGTGCCATCAGTGAGATGACTAGCGGGCTCTATTACAATGAG.